This entry concerns a single T cell receptor (beta chain). TCRdb reprocessed the 5' RACE reads, with one entry per CDR3 protein and no DNA. In total, the table holds some 300,000 distinct CDR3 sequences. CDR1 SNHLY and CDR2 FYNNEI come from the germline V gene. The CDR3 is 14 residues long. The source of the sample is a study of T cells expressing NK-cell markers. This chain joins TRBV2 and TRBJ2-5; TCRdb designates TRBD1, a call that cannot be tested without DNA. The sample taken for sequencing was blood T cells: a sorted CD56 or NKG2C T cell subset, CD4+ or CD8+ T cells, or bulk PBMC T cells (not recorded which). This TCR came from a man aged 18 to 30 in good health. CDR3 sequence: CASSERQGKETQYF.